This TCR beta chain was captured by sequencing in a study of blood T cell repertoires in COVID-19. Looking at the study overall: PBMCs, B-cell-depleted T cells, or T cells provided the cDNA or gDNA that made up the material.

The trim removed 2 bases at V and 2 bases at J, leaving 8 bases unmatched. The CDR3 loop spans 15 amino acids. Germline V lookup: CDR1 GTSNPN, CDR2 SVGIG (reference sequence). Data came from immunoSEQ multiplex PCR; TCRdb stores just in-frame clones and leaves some out. Altogether about 260,000 clones are present, about 89% being singletons, with the ten largest covering over 1.2%. This rearrangement joins TRBV30 to TRBJ1-2; TRBD1 matches at 7 bases. Sequencing was done on a sample of peripheral blood. The origin of this receptor is a woman aged 40 to 50 who had recovered from COVID-19. CDR3 in DNA: TGTGCCTGGAGTATTGGGACAGAAGCCAACTATGGCTACACCTTC. Amino acid sequence: CAWSIGTEANYGYTF.